This is a list of T cell receptor beta chains from one sample in a study of immune characteristics of hereditary and idiopathic chronic pancreatitis. Libraries were prepared by immunoSEQ multiplex PCR; TCRdb keeps only in-frame clonotypes and omits some of them. The data contain about 9,400 clones, roughly 77% of them seen just once; the ten biggest clones take up 11% to 15%. Material: pancreas tissue with idiopathic chronic pancreatitis. The origin of the receptors is a human donor with chronic pancreatitis. Both conserved end residues are part of each CDR3. D genes are given only for firm matches.

v_call	d_call	j_call	cdr3_aa
TRBV27	-	TRBJ2-1	CASSTGTTNNEQFF
TRBV7-2	TRBD2	TRBJ2-5	CASSLAKKRGGETQYF
TRBV3-1/TRBV3-2	TRBD1	TRBJ1-2	CASSQGDRVIFRDGYTF
TRBV4-2	-	TRBJ2-1	CASSQGLGPAFTNEQFF
TRBV18	TRBD1	TRBJ2-2	CASSRQQTGGTNTGELFF
TRBV2	-	TRBJ2-1	CASSEGLRSSYNEQFF
TRBV7-2	TRBD2	TRBJ2-3	CASSLVGTSLADTQYF
TRBV30	-	TRBJ2-5	CAWSVSETQYF
TRBV6-1	-	TRBJ1-2	CASSEAVDLFGYTF
TRBV5-4	-	TRBJ1-1	CASSFLADEGEAFF
TRBV3-1/TRBV3-2	TRBD1	TRBJ2-3	CASSQGTGFATDTQYF
TRBV19	TRBD2	TRBJ2-1	CASGGTSGGLLNEQFF
TRBV18	-	TRBJ1-6	CASSPRIHGSSYNSPLHF
TRBV5-8	-	TRBJ1-2	CASSGSRLDTYYGYTF
TRBV3-1/TRBV3-2	-	TRBJ1-6	CASSQAGRTLHF
TRBV18	TRBD1	TRBJ2-3	CASSPTGYTDTQYF
TRBV5-8	-	TRBJ1-1	CASSWRGYLNTEAFF
TRBV12-1	-	TRBJ1-2	CARIGVGHGYTF
TRBV27	TRBD1	TRBJ1-2	CASSATGGANYGYTF
TRBV19	-	TRBJ1-5	CASSIGDKPNQPQHF
TRBV5-4	-	TRBJ1-2	CASSLRGVPHGYTF
TRBV4-2	TRBD1	TRBJ1-4	CASSHLGTDNEKLFF
TRBV29-1	-	TRBJ2-1	CSVASGEQFF
TRBV15	TRBD1	TRBJ1-3	CATSNRDRGPGNTIYF
TRBV4-3	TRBD1	TRBJ1-2	CASSQDTGGGYGYTF
TRBV4-1	-	TRBJ2-1	CASSSDYNEQFF
TRBV7-6	TRBD2	TRBJ2-5	CASSLGGSGGETQYF
TRBV5-4	-	TRBJ2-5	CASSLGSVGIPLGETQYF
TRBV7-2	-	TRBJ1-1	CASRAGGVNTEAFF
TRBV20-1	TRBD1	TRBJ1-2	CSASHPTGGTRGYTF
TRBV14	-	TRBJ2-3	CASSQDRSADTQYF
TRBV3-1/TRBV3-2	TRBD2	TRBJ2-3	CASSRGQGGGLLNTQYF
TRBV30	-	TRBJ1-6	CAWSGILQYNSPLHF
TRBV20-1	-	TRBJ1-1	CSASSVEGDTEAFF
TRBV13	TRBD2	TRBJ2-1	CASRTAGLAHNEQFF
TRBV7-9	-	TRBJ1-1	CASSVAGWTEAFF
TRBV29-1	-	TRBJ1-1	CSVTDRNTEAFF
TRBV18	-	TRBJ2-7	CASSPDRNAEQYF
TRBV4-3	-	TRBJ1-4	CASSQDYAGSNEKLFF
TRBV7-7	TRBD2	TRBJ2-3	CASSLGTSGGTDTQYF
TRBV9	-	TRBJ1-1	CASSGRVGGTEAFF
TRBV6-2/TRBV6-3	-	TRBJ2-7	CASSYQLEGYEQYF
TRBV13	TRBD2	TRBJ2-1	CASSYIAGGGYNEQFF
TRBV6-5	TRBD1	TRBJ2-7	CASSYSMDRGSREQYF
TRBV5-1	TRBD1	TRBJ2-3	CASSSGQGPHTQYF
TRBV21-1	-	TRBJ1-4	CASSNGQGPEKLFF
TRBV7-2	-	TRBJ2-3	CASSLGAGTLMDTQYF
TRBV28	-	TRBJ2-5	CASTPQGPQETQYF